This T cell receptor (beta chain) was captured in a study of blood T cell repertoires in COVID-19. Study background: Sites across the United States, Italy and Spain contributed samples from acute and convalescent COVID-19. In each case, the material was cDNA or gDNA derived from T cells, B-cell-depleted T cells, or PBMCs.

In the original workflow: It was from reference gene primer amplification that nucleated cell counts were estimated. Repertoires were generated with immunoSEQ multiplex PCR, while TCRdb's copy carries only in-frame clones and drops some. The D gene and trimming were derived from the DNA, and the V and J assignments and clone size from that table. Of 200,000 or so clones in the sample, approximately 80% were seen once. Germline CDR1 is MNHEY and CDR2 is SVGEGT. The CDR3 runs to 19 residues. Trimming at V came to 5 bases and at J to 4 bases, leaving 17 bases not matched to a gene. The V gene is TRBV6-2 or TRBV6-3, the J gene TRBJ2-2, with 9 bases identical to TRBD1. Sequencing was performed on peripheral blood. The receptor comes from a woman of 80 years or more with COVID-19, enrolled during active disease. CDR3 region: CASSKQGAGLWAPTGELFF. The CDR3 region has the DNA TGTGCCAGCAGTAAACAGGGGGCGGGCCTATGGGCCCCCACCGGGGAGCTGTTTTTT.